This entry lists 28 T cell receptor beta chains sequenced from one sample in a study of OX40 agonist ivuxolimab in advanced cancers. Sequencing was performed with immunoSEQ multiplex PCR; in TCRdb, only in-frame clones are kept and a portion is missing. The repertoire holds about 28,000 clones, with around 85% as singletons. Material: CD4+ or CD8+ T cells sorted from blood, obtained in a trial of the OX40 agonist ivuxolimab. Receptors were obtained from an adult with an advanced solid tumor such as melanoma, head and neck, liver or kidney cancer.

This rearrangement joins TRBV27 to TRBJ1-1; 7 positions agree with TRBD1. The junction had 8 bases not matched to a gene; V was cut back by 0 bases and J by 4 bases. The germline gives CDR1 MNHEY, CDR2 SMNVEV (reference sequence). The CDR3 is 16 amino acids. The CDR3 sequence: CASSLSSTGAGTEAFF. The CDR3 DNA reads TGTGCCAGCAGTTTATCCTCCACAGGGGCAGGCACTGAAGCTTTCTTT.

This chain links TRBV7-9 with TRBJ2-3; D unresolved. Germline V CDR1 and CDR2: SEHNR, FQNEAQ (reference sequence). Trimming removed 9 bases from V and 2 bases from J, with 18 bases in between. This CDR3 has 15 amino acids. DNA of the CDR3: TGTGCCAGTGCTTCCGGGCCTCCCCCCACAGATACGCAGTATTTT. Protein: CASASGPPPTDTQYF.

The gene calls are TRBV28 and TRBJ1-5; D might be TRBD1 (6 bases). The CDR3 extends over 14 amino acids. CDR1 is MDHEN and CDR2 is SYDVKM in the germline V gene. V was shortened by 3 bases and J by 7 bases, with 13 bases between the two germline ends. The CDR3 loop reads CASSLTGEAQPQHF. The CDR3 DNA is TGTGCCAGCAGTTTGACAGGCGAGGCCCAGCCCCAGCATTTT. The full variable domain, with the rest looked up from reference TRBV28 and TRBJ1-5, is DVKVTQSSRYLVKRTGEKVFLECVQDMDHENMFWYRQDPGLGLRLIYFSYDVKMKEKGDIPEGYSVSREKKERFSLILESASTNQTSMYLCASSLTGEAQPQHFGDGTRLSIL.

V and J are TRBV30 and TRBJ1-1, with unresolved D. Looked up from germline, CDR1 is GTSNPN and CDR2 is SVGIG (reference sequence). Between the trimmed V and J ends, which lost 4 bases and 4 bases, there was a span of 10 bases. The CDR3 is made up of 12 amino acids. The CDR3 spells CAWTPGSTEAFF. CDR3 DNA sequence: TGTGCCTGGACCCCGGGTAGCACTGAAGCTTTCTTT. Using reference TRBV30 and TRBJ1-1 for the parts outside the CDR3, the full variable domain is SQTIHQWPATLVQPVGSPLSLECTVEGTSNPNLYWYRQAAGRGLQLLFYSVGIGQISSEVPQNLSASRPQDRQFILSSKKLLLSDSGFYLCAWTPGSTEAFFGQGTRLTVV.

This chain's CDR3 is CASSYGTDEETQYF. CDR3 nucleotides: TGTGCCAGCAGCTATGGGACGGATGAAGAGACCCAGTACTTC. The chain employs TRBV11-2 and TRBJ2-5; D may correspond to TRBD1 or TRBD2 (5 bases each). V lost 4 bases, J lost 3 bases, and 12 bases lay in between. Per the germline V gene, CDR1 is SGHAT and CDR2 is FQNNGV. This CDR3 has 14 amino acids.

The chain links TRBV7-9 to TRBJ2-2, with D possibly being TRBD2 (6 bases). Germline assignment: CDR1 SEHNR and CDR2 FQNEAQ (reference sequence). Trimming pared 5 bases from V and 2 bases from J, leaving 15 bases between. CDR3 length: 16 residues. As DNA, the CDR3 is TGTGCCAGCAGCCACGAATTGGAGGGTAACACCGGGGAGCTGTTTTTT. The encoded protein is CASSHELEGNTGELFF.

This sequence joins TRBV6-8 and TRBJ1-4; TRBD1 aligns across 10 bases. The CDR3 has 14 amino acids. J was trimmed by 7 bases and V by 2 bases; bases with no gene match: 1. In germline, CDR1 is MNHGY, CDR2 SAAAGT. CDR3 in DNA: TGTGCCAGCAGTTACGGACAGGGGGTTGAAAAACTGTTTTTT. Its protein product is CASSYGQGVEKLFF.

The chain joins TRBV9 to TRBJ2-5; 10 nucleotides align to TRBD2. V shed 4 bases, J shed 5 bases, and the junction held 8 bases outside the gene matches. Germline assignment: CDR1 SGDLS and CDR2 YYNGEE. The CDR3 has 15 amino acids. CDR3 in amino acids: CASSQGLASQETQYF. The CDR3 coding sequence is TGTGCCAGCAGCCAGGGACTAGCGTCACAGGAGACCCAGTACTTC.

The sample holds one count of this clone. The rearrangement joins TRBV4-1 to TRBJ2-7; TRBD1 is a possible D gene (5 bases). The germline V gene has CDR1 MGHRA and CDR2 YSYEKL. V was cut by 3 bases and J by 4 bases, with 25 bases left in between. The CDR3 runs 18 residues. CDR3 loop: CASSHKPPQTVIGYEQYF. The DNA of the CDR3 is TGCGCCAGCAGCCATAAACCTCCCCAGACAGTGATAGGTTACGAGCAGTACTTC.

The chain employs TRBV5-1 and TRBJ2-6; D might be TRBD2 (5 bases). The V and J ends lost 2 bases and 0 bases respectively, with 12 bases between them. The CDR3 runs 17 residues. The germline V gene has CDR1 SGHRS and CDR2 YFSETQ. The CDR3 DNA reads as TGCGCCAGCAGCTTTTTCGGGATCAGCTCTGGGGCCAACGTCCTGACTTTC. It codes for CASSFFGISSGANVLTF.

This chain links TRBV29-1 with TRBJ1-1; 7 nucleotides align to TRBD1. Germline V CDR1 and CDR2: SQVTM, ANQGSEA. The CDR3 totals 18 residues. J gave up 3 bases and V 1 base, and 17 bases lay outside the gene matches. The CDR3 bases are TGCAGCGTTGAAGGATGGGGCCACAGGGGCGGTCACCACACTGAAGCTTTCTTT. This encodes CSVEGWGHRGGHHTEAFF.

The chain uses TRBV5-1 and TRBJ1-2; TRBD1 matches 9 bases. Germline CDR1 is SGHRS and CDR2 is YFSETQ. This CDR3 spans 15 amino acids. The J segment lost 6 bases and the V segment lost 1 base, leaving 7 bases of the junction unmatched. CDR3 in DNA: TGCGCCAGCAGCTTGTGGGGGGACAGGGAAGATGGCTACACCTTC. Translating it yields CASSLWGDREDGYTF.

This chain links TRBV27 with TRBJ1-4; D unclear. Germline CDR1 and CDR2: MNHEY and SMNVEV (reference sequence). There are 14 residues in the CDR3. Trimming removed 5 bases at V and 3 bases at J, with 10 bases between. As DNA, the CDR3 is TGTGCCAGCAGTCGAGATGGCCCTAATGAAAAACTGTTTTTT. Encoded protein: CASSRDGPNEKLFF.

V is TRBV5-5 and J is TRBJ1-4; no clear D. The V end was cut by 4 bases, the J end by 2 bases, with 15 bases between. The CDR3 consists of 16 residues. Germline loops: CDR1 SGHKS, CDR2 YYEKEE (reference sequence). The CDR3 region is CASSPTAGSTNEKLFF. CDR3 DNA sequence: TGTGCCAGCAGCCCAACGGCGGGGTCCACTAATGAAAAACTGTTTTTT.

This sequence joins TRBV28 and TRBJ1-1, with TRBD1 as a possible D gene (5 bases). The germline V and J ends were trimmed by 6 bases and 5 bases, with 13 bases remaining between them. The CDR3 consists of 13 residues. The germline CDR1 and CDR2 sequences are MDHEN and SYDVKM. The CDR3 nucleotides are TGTGCCAGCAGCCCGCTGGAGGGGACTGAAGCTTTCTTT. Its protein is CASSPLEGTEAFF.

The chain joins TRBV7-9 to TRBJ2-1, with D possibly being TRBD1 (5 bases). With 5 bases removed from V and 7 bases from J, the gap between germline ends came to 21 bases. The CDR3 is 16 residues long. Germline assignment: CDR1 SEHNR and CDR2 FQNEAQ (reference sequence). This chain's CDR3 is CASSRTWVLVHNEQFF. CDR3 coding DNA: TGTGCCAGCAGCCGGACATGGGTATTGGTGCATAATGAGCAGTTCTTC.

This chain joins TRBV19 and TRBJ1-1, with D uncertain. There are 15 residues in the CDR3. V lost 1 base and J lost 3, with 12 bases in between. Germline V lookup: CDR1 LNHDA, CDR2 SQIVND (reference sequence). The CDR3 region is CASSIVDGPDTEAFF. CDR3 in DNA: TGTGCCAGTAGTATAGTTGACGGGCCCGACACTGAAGCTTTCTTT.

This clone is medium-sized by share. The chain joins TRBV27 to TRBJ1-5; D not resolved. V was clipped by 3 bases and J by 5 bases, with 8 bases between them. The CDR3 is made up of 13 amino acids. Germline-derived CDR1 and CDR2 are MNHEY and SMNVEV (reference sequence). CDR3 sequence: CASSFKGYQPQHF. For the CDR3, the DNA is TGTGCCAGCAGTTTTAAGGGATATCAGCCCCAGCATTTT.

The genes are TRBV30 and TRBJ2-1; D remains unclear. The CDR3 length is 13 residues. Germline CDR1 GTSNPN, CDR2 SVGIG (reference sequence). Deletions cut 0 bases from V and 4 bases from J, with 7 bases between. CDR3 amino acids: CAWSVLGYNEQFF. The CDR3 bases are TGTGCCTGGAGTGTACTCGGTTACAATGAGCAGTTCTTC.

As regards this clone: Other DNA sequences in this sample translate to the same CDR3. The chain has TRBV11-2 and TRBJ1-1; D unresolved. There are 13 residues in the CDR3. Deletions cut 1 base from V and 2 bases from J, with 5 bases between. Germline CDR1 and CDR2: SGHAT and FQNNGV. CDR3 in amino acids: CASSLGGNTEAFF. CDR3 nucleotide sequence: TGTGCCAGCAGCTTAGGGGGTAACACTGAAGCTTTCTTT. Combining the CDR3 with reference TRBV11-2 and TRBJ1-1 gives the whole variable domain EAGVAQSPRYKIIEKRQSVAFWCNPISGHATLYWYQQILGQGPKLLIQFQNNGVVDDSQLPKDRFSAERLKGVDSTLKIQPAKLEDSAVYLCASSLGGNTEAFFGQGTRLTVV.

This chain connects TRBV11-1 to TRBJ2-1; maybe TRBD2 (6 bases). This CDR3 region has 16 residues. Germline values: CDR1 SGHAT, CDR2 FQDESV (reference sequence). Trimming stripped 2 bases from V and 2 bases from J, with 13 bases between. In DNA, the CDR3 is TGTGCCAGCAGCTTAACGGAGGGGTTCGCCTACAATGAGCAGTTCTTC. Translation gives CASSLTEGFAYNEQFF.

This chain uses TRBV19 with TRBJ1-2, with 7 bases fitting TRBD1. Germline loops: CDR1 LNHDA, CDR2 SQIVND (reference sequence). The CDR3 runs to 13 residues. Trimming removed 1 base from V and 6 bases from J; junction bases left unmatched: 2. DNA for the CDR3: TGTGCCAGTAGTATAGGGCAGGGGGATGGCTACACCTTC. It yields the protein CASSIGQGDGYTF.

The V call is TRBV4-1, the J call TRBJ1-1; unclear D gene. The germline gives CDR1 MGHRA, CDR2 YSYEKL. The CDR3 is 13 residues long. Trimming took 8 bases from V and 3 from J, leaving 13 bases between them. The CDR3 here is CASGVLADTEAFF. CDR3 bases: TGCGCCAGCGGAGTGTTAGCGGACACTGAAGCTTTCTTT.

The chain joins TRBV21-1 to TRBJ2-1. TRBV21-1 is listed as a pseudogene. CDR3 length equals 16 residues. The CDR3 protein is CASSKGRERCFGEQFF. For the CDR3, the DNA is TGTGCCAGCAGCAAAGGGCGCGAGAGATGCTTCGGTGAGCAGTTCTTC.

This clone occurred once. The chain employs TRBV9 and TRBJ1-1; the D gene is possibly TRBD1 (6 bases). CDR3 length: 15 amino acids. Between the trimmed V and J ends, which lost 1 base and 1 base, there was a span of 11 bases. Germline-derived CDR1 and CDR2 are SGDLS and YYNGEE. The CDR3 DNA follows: TGTGCCAGCAGCGTAACCCCAGGGGCGAACACTGAAGCTTTCTTT. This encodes CASSVTPGANTEAFF.

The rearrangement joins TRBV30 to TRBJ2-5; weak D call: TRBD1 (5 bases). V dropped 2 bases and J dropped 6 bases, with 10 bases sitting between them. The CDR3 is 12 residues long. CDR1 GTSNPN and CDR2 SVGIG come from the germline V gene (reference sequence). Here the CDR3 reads CAWSPQVKTQYF. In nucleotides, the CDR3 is TGTGCCTGGAGTCCACAGGTGAAGACCCAGTACTTC.

CDR3 protein: CASSVGVRDTEAFF. In nucleotides, the CDR3 is TGTGCCAGCAGCGTGGGGGTGCGGGACACTGAAGCTTTCTTT. The chain recombines TRBV9 with TRBJ1-1; D possibly corresponds to TRBD1 (5 bases). The germline gives CDR1 SGDLS, CDR2 YYNGEE. The CDR3 runs 14 residues. The ends were cut back, 2 bases at V and 3 bases at J, with 11 bases in the middle.

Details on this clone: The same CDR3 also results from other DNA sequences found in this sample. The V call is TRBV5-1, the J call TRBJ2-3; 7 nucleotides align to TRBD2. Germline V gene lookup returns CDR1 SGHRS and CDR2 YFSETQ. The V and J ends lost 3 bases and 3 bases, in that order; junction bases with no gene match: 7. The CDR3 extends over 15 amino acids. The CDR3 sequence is CASSSTGGGTDTQYF. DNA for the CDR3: TGCGCCAGCAGCTCCACGGGAGGCGGAACAGATACGCAGTATTTT.